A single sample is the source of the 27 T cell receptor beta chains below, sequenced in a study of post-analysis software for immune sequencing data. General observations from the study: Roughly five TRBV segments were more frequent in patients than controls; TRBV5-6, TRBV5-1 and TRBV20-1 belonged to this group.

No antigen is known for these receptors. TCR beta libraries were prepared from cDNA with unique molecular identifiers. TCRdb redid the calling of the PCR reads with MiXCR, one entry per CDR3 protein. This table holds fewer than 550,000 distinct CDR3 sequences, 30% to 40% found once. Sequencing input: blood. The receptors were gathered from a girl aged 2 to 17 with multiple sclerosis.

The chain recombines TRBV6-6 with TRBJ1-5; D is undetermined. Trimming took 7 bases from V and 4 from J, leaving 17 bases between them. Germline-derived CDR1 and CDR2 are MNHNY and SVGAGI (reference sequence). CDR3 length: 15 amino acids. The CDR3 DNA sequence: TGTGCCAGCACCCCAATCAGAGGACCGAATCAGCCCCAGCATTTT. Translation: CASTPIRGPNQPQHF.

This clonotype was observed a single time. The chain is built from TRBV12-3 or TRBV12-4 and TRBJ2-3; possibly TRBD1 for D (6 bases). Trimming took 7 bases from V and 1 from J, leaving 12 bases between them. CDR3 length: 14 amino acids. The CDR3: CASTVNRGTDTQYF. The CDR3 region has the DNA TGTGCCAGCACTGTGAACAGGGGCACAGATACGCAGTATTTT.

DNA of the CDR3: TGTGCCAGCAGACCCGGACAGACCAATCAGCCCCAGCATTTT. It codes for CASRPGQTNQPQHF. The chain has TRBV6-5 and TRBJ1-5, with a tentative D call TRBD1 (6 bases). The CDR3 loop spans 14 amino acids. The germline V gene has CDR1 MNHEY and CDR2 SVGAGI. V lost 6 bases, J lost 3 bases, and 12 bases lay in between.

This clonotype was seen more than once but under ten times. The CDR3 reads CSAPPGWGNIQYF. In DNA form, the CDR3 reads TGCAGTGCACCACCGGGTTGGGGAAACATTCAGTACTTC. This sequence joins TRBV20-1 and TRBJ2-4; D gene uncertain. V lost 6 bases and J lost 6, with 15 bases in between. The CDR3 is 13 amino acids. From germline, CDR1 is DFQATT and CDR2 SNEGSKA (reference sequence).

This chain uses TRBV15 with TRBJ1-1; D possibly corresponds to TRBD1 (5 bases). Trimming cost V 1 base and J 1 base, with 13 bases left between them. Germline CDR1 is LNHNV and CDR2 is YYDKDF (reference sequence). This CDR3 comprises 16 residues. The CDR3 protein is CATSRVRNRPNTEAFF. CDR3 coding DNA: TGTGCCACCAGCAGAGTTCGGAACAGGCCGAACACTGAAGCTTTCTTT.

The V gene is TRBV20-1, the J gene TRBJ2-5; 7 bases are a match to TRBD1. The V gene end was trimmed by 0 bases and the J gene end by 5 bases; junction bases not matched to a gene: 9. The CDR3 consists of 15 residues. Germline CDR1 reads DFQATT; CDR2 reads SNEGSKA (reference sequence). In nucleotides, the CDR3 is TGCAGTGCTAGAGATCCGACAGGGCGCTCCGAGACCCAGTACTTC. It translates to CSARDPTGRSETQYF.

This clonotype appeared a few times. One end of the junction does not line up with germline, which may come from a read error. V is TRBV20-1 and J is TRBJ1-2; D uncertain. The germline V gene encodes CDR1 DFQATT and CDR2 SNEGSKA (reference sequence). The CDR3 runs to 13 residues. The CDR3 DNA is TGCAGTGGATCTGGGCCCAGTAACTATGGCCACACCTTC. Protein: CSGSGPSNYGHTF.

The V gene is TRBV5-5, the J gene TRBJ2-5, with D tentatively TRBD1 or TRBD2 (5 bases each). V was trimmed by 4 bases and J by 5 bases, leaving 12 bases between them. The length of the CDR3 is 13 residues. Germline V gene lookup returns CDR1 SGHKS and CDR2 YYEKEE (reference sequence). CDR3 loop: CASSDGEGETQYF. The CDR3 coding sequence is TGTGCCAGCAGCGACGGCGAGGGGGAGACCCAGTACTTC.

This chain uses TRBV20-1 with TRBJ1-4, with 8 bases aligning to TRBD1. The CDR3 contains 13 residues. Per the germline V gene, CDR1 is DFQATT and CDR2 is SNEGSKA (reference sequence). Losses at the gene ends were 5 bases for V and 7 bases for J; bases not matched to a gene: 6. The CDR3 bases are TGCAGTGCTGCAGACAGGGGAGCTGAAAAACTGTTTTTT. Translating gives CSAADRGAEKLFF.

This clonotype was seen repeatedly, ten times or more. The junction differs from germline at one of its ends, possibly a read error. CDR3 nucleotide sequence: TGTGCCAGCAGCTTAGAGAGGAACACTGAAGCTTTCTTT. Protein product: CASSLERNTEAFF. The chain is built from TRBV5-1 and TRBJ1-1, with D uncertain. The V gene's germline CDR1 is SGHRS and CDR2 YFSETQ. The CDR3 contains 13 residues.

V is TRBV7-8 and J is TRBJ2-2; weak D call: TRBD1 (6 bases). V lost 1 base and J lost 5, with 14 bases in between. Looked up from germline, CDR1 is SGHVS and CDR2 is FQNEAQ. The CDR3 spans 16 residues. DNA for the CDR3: TGTGCCAGCAGCTTAGTACCGGGACACCTAACCGGGGAGCTGTTTTTT. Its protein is CASSLVPGHLTGELFF.

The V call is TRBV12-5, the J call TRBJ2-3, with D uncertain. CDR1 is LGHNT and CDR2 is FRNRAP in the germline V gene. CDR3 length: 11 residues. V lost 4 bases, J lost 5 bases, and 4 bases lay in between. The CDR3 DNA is TGTGCTAGTGGTTATGGAGATACGCAGTATTTT. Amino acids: CASGYGDTQYF.

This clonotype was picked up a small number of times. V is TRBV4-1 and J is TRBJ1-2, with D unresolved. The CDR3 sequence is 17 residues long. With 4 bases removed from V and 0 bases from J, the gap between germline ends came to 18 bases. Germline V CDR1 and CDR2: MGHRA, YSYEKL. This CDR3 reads CASSPQAPAAANYGYTF. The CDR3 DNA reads TGCGCCAGCAGCCCCCAGGCCCCGGCAGCAGCTAACTATGGCTACACCTTC.

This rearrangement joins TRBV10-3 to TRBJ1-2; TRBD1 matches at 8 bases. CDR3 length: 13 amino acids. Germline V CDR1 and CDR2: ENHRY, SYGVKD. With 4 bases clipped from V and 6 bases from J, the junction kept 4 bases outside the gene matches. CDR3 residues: CAISGDRSHGYTF. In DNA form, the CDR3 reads TGTGCCATCAGTGGGGACAGGAGCCATGGCTACACCTTC.

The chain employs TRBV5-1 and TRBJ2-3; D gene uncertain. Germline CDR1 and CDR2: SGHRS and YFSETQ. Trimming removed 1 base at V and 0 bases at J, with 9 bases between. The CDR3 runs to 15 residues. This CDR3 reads CASSLQLGSTDTQYF. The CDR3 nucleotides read TGCGCCAGCAGCTTGCAATTAGGCAGCACAGATACGCAGTATTTT.

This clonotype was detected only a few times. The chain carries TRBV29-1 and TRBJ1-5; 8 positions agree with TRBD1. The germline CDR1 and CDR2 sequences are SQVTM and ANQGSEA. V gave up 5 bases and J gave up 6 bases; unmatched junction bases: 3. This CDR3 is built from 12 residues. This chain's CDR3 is CSVSGGGQPQHF. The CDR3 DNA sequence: TGCAGCGTTTCAGGGGGCGGTCAGCCCCAGCATTTT.

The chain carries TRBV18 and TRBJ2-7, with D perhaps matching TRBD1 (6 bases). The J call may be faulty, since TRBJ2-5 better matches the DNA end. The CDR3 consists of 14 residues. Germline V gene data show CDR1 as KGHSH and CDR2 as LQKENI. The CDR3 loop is CASSPGDNRETQYF. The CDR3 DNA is TGTGCCAGCTCACCCGGGGACAACCGAGAGACCCAGTACTTC.

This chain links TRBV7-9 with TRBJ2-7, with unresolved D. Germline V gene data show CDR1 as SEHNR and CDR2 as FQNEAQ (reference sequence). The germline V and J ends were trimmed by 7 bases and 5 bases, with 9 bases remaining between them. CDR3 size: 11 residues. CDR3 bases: TGTGCCAGCAACGACGGAGACGAGCAGTACTTC. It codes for CASNDGDEQYF.

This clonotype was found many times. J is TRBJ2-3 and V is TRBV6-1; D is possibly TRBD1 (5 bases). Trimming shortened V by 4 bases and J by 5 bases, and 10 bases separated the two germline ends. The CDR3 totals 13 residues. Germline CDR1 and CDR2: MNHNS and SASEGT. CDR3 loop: CASSGQGGDTQYF. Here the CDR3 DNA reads TGTGCCAGCAGTGGCCAGGGTGGAGATACGCAGTATTTT.

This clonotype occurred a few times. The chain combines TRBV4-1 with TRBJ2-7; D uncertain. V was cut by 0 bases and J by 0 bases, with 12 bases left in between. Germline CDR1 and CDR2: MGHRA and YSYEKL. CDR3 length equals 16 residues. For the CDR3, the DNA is TGCGCCAGCAGCCAAGATCCACTCCGCAGCTCCTACGAGCAGTACTTC. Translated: CASSQDPLRSSYEQYF.

CDR3 DNA: TGTGCCAGCAGCTTAAATGGCAACCACTATGGCTACACCTTC. This codes for CASSLNGNHYGYTF. The chain joins TRBV7-2 to TRBJ1-2; D uncertain. Trimming took 2 bases from V and 3 from J, leaving 10 bases between them. The germline V gene encodes CDR1 SGHTA and CDR2 FQGNSA. The CDR3 spans 14 residues.

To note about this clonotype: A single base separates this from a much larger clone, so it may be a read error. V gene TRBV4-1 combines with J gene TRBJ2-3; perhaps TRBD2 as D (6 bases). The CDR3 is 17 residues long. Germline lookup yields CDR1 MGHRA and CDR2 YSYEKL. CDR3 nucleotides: TGCACCAGCAGCCGCGATCTGGGAACGGGGGGCACAGATACGCAGTATTTT. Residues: CTSSRDLGTGGTDTQYF.

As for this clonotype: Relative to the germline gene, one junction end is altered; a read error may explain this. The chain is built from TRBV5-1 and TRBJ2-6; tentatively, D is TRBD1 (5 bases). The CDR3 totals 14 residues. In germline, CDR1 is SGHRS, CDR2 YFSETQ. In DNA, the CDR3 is TGCGCCAGCAGCCCAGTGACTGGGGCCAACGTCCGGACTTTC. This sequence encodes CASSPVTGANVRTF.

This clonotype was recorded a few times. The CDR3 DNA sequence: TGTGCCAGCAGCCCGGGGGGGCCCCCTTCCTACGAGCAGTTCTTC. This gives the protein CASSPGGPPSYEQFF. The rearrangement links TRBV5-5 to TRBJ2-1, with 8 bases lining up with TRBD2. Trimming took 4 bases from V and 10 from J; bases not matched to a gene: 13. The CDR3 is made up of 15 amino acids. From germline, CDR1 is SGHKS and CDR2 YYEKEE (reference sequence).

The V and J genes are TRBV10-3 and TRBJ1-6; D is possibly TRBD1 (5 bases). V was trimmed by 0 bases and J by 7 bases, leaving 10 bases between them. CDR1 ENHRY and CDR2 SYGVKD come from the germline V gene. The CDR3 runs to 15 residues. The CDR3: CAISESYRGNSPLHF. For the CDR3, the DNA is TGTGCCATCAGTGAGTCGTACCGGGGGAATTCACCCCTCCACTTT.

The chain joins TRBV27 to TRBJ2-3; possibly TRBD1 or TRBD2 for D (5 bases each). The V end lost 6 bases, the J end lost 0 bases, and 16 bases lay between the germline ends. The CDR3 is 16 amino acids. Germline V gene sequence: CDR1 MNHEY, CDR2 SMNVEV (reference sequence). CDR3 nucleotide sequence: TGTGCCAGCAGAGCGGATACAGGTGCTAGCACAGATACGCAGTATTTT. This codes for CASRADTGASTDTQYF.

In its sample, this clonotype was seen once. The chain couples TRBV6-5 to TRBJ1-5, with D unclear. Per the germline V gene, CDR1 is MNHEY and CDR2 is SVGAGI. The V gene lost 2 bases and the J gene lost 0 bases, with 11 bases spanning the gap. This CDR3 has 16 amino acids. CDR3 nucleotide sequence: TGTGCCAGCAGTTACCTGACACCATATAGCAATCAGCCCCAGCATTTT. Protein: CASSYLTPYSNQPQHF.